The present T cell receptor beta chain was sequenced within a study of blood T cell repertoires in COVID-19. Study background: In each case, the material was cDNA or gDNA derived from T cells, B-cell-depleted T cells, or PBMCs.

Sequencing used immunoSEQ multiplex PCR; TCRdb keeps in-frame clones, though not all of them. The data show 250,000 to 350,000 clones, approximately 88% seen once. Germline trimming cut 7 bases from V and 1 base from J; bases unmatched to any gene: 8. The CDR3 covers 17 residues. Germline V gene sequence: CDR1 MDHEN, CDR2 SYDVKM. This chain links TRBV28 with TRBJ2-5; 14 positions match TRBD2. The source material was peripheral blood. The sequence was collected from a human donor with COVID-19, enrolled during active disease. The donor label of this sample is uncertain. The CDR3 nucleotides read TGTGCCAGCACCAACCTCGGACTAGCGGGAGGCCAAGAGACCCAGTACTTC. Protein: CASTNLGLAGGQETQYF.